The sequence of this T cell receptor beta chain was determined in a study of Graves' ophthalmopathy and Graves' hyperthyroidism. Amplification of the TCR beta CDR3 regions used RNA transcripts (as template). Scientists carried out first-round RT-PCR using HTBI primers and then a second-round multiplex PCR. TCRdb re-derived calls from the multiplex PCR reads in MiXCR, one entry per CDR3 protein. The sample consists of about 160,000 distinct CDR3 sequences, 30% to 45% of them appearing once. This clonotype was detected only a few times. This TCR was sampled from a man aged 25 to 40 with Graves' ophthalmopathy. Sequenced sample: peripheral blood.

CDR3 sequence (DNA): TGTGCCACCAGACAGGGGGCCAGGGAGACCCAGTACTTC. This gives the protein CATRQGARETQYF. V usage is TRBV24-1 and J usage is TRBJ2-5, with 9 bases that match TRBD1. The germline V gene has CDR1 KGHDR and CDR2 SFDVKD. With 7 bases clipped from V and 5 bases from J, the junction kept 4 bases outside the gene matches. The CDR3 is 13 residues long.